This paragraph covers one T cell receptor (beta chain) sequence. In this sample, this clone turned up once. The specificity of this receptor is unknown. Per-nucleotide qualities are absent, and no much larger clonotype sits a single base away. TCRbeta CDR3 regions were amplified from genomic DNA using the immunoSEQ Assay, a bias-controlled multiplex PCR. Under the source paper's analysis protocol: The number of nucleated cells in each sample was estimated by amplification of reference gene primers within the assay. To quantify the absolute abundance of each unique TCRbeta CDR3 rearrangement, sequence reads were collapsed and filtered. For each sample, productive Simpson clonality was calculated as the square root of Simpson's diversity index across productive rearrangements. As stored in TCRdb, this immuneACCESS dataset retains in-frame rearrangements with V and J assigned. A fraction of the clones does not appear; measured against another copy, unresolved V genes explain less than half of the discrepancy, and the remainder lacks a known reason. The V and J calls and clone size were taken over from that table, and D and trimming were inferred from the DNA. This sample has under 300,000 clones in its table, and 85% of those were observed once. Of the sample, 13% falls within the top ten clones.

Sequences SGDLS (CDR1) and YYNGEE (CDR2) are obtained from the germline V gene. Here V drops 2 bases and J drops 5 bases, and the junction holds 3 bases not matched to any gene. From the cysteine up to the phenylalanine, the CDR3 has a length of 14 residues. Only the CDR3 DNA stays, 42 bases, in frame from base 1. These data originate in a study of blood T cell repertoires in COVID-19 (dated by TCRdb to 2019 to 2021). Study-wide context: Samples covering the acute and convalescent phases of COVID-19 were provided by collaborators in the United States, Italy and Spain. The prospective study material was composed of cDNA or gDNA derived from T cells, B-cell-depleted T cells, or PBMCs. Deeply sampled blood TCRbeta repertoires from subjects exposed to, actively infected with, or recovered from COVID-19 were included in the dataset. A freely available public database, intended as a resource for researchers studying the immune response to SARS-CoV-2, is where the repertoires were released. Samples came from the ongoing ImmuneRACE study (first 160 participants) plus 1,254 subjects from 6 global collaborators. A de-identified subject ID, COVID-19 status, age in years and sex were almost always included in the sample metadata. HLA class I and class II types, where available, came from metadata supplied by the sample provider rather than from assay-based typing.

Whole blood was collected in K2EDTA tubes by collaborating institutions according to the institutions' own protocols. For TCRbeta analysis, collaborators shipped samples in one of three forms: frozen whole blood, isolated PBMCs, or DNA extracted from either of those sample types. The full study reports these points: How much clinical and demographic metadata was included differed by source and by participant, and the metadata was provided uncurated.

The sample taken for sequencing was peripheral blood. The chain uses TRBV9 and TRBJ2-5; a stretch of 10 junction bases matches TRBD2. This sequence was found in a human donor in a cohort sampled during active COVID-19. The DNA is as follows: TGTGCCAGCAGCGTTCTAGCGGGAGCGGAGACCCAGTACTTC. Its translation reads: CASSVLAGAETQYF.